This T cell receptor (beta chain) emerged from a study of CD8 T cells in ankylosing spondylitis. TCRdb processed the 5' RACE reads anew with MiXCR; each CDR3 protein has one entry. The data contain hundreds of thousands of distinct CDR3 sequences, approximately 20% of them singletons. The CDR3 extends over 18 amino acids. Trimming shortened V by 6 bases and J by 7 bases, and 28 bases separated the two germline ends. Germline-derived CDR1 and CDR2 are MNHNS and SASEGT. The sample comprised blood, either unsorted or a sorted T cell fraction (not recorded which). The rearrangement uses TRBV6-1 and TRBJ2-1, with D perhaps TRBD2 (5 bases). This clonotype was sampled from a male donor with ankylosing spondylitis or in good health (not recorded which). CDR3 DNA: TGTGCCAGCAGCCTGACTTTTGTAACGGACTCTACTGGAAATGAGCAGTTCTTC. This encodes CASSLTFVTDSTGNEQFF.